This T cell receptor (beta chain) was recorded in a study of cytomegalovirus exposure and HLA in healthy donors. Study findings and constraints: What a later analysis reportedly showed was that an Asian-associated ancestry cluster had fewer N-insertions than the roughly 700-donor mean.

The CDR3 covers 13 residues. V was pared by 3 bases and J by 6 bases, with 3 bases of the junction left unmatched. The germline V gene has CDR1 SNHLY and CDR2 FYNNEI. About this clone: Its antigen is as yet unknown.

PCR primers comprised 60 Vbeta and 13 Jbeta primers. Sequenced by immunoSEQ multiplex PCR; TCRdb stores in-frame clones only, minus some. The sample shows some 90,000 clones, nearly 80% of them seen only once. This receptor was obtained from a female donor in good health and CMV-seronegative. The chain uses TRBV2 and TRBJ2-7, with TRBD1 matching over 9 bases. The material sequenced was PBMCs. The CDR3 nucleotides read TGTGCCAGCAGTGAGGCACAGGGGGCCGAGCAGTACTTC. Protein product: CASSEAQGAEQYF.